This TCR beta chain was identified during a study of response to subunit inactivated influenza vaccine. Regarding the study as a whole: A suggestion made by the authors is that each seasonal influenza vaccination recruits few new T cells.

About this clonotype: Antigen unknown.

Trimming removed 3 bases at V and 2 bases at J, with 8 bases between. The CDR3 totals 14 residues. MiXCR was run by TCRdb on the RT-PCR reads, yielding one entry per CDR3 protein. The sample holds about 520,000 distinct CDR3 sequences, roughly 9.8% seen once. This material consisted of PBMCs from blood, taken roughly 47 days after vaccination. V is TRBV12-3 or TRBV12-4 and J is TRBJ1-5; D gene unclear. This sequence was found in a man in his forties or fifties who received an inactivated influenza vaccine. The CDR3 nucleotides read TGTGCCAGCAGTTTGAGGTGGGGCAATCAGCCCCAGCATTTT. Translating gives CASSLRWGNQPQHF.